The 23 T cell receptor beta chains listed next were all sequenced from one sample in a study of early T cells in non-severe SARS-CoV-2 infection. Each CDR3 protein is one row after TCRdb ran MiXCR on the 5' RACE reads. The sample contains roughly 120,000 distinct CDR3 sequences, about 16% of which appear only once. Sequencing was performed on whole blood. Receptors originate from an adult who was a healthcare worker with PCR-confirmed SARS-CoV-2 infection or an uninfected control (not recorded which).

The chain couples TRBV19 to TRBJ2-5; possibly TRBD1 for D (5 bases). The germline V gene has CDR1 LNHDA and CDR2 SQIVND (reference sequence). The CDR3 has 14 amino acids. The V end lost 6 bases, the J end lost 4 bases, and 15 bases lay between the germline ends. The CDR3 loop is CASRDAGRLETQYF. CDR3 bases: TGTGCCAGTAGAGACGCAGGGCGGTTAGAGACCCAGTACTTC.

The CDR3 loop is CASSSQTATSSNQPQHF. The CDR3 region has the DNA TGTGCCAGCAGTTCTCAGACAGCCACCAGTTCTAATCAGCCCCAGCATTTT. This chain links TRBV6-8 with TRBJ1-5, with D perhaps matching TRBD1 (5 bases). The V end lost 4 bases, the J end lost 4 bases, and 20 bases lay between the germline ends. The CDR3 spans 17 residues. Germline CDR1 reads MNHGY; CDR2 reads SAAAGT.

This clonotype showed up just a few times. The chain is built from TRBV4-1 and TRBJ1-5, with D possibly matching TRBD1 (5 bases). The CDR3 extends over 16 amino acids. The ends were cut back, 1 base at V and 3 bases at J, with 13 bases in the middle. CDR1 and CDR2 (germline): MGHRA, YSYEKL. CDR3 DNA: TGCGCCAGCAGCCAAGCCGGGACGGTAAACAATCAGCCCCAGCATTTT. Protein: CASSQAGTVNNQPQHF.

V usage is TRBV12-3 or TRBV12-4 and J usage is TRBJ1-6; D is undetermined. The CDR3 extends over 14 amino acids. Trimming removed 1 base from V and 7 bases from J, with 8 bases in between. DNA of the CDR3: TGTGCCAGCAGTTTAGAATCTCTAAATTCACCCCTCCACTTT. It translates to CASSLESLNSPLHF.

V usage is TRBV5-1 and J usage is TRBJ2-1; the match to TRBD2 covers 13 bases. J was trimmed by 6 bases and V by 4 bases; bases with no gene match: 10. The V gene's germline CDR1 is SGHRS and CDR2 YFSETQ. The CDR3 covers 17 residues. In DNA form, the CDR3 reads TGCGCCAGCAGCGAGCCGACTAGCGGGGGGCGCCGCAATGAGCAGTTCTTC. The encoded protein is CASSEPTSGGRRNEQFF.

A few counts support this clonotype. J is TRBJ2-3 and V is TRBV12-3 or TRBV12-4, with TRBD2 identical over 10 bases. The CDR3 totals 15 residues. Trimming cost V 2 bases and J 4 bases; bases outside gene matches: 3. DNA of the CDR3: TGTGCCAGCAGTTTACTAGCGGGGGATGCAGATACGCAGTATTTT. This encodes CASSLLAGDADTQYF.

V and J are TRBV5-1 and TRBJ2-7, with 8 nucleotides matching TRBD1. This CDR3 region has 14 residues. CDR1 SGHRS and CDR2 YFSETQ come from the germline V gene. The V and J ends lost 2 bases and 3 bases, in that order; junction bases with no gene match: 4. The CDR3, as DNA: TGCGCCAGCAGCTTATCCACAGGGGGCTACGAGCAGTACTTC. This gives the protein CASSLSTGGYEQYF.

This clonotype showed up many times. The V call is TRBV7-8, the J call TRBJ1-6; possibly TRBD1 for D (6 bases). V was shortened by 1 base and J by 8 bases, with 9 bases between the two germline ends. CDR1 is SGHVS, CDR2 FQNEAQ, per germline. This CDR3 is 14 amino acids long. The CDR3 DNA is TGTGCCAGCAGCTTAGACAGGGATTATTCACCCCTCCACTTT. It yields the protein CASSLDRDYSPLHF.

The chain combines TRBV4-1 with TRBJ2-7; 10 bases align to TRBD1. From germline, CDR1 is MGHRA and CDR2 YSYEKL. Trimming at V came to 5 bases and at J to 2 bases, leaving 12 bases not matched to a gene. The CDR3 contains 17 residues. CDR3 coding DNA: TGCGCCAGCAGCTCTCGAGGAGGGACAGGGGCCACCTACGAGCAGTACTTC. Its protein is CASSSRGGTGATYEQYF.

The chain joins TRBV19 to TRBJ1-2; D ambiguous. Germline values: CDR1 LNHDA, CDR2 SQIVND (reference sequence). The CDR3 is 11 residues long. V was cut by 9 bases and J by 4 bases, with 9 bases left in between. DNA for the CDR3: TGTGCCAGCGGCCCCTTCTATGGCTACACCTTC. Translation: CASGPFYGYTF. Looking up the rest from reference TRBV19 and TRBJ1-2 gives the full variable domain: DGGITQSPKYLFRKEGQNVTLSCEQNLNHDAMYWYRQDPGQGLRLIYYSQIVNDFQKGDIAEGYSVSREKKESFPLTVTSAQKNPTAFYLCASGPFYGYTFGSGTRLTVV.

CDR3 DNA: TGTGCCAGCAGGATGACCGGGGAGCTGTTTTTT. It yields the protein CASRMTGELFF. The V gene is TRBV25-1, the J gene TRBJ2-2, with no clear D. The CDR3 sequence is 11 residues long. Germline loops: CDR1 MGHDK, CDR2 SYGVNS. Trimming removed 6 bases from V and 5 bases from J, with 4 bases in between.

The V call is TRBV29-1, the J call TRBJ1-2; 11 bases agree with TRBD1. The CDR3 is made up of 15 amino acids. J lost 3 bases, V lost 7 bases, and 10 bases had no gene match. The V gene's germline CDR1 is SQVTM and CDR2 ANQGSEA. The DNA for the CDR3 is TGCAGCGGAGGATACCGGGACAGGGGGGACTATGGCTACACCTTC. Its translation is CSGGYRDRGDYGYTF.

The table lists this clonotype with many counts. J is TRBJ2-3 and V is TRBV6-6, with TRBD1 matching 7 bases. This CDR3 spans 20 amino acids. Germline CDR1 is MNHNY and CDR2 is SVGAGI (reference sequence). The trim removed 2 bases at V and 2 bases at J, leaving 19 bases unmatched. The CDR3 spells CASSYPRTGDLPGHTDTQYF. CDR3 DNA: TGTGCCAGCAGTTACCCCCGGACAGGAGATCTCCCCGGACACACAGATACGCAGTATTTT.

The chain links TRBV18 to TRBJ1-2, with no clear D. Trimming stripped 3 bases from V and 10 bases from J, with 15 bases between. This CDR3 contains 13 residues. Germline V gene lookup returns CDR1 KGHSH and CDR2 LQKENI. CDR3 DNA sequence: TGTGCCAGCTCACCCGACCCCCTCACGGACTACACCTTC. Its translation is CASSPDPLTDYTF.

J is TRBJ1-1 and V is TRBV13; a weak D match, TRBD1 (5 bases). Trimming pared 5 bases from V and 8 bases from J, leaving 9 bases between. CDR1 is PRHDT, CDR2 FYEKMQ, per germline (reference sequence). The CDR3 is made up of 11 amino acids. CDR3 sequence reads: CASSRDAEAFF. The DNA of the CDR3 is TGTGCCAGCAGCCGGGACGCCGAAGCTTTCTTT.

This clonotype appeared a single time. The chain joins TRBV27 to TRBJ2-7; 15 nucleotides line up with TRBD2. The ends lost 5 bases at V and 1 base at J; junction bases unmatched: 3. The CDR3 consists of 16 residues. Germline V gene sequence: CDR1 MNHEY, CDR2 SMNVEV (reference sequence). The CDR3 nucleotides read TGTGCCAGCAGTGCGGGACTAGCGGGGGGTTCCTACGAGCAGTACTTC. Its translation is CASSAGLAGGSYEQYF.

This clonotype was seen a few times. CDR3 residues: CSGMGGSTEAFF. CDR3 nucleotide sequence: TGCAGCGGGATGGGGGGTTCCACTGAAGCTTTCTTT. The chain employs TRBV29-1 and TRBJ1-1, with a possible D match to TRBD1 (5 bases). V lost 7 bases, J lost 4 bases, and 13 bases lay in between. Germline V gives CDR1 SQVTM, CDR2 ANQGSEA. CDR3 length equals 12 residues. The full variable domain, with the rest looked up from reference TRBV29-1 and TRBJ1-1, is SAVISQKPSRDICQRGTSLTIQCQVDSQVTMMFWYRQQPGQSLTLIATANQGSEATYESGFVIDKFPISRPNLTFSTLTVSNMSPEDSSIYLCSGMGGSTEAFFGQGTRLTVV.

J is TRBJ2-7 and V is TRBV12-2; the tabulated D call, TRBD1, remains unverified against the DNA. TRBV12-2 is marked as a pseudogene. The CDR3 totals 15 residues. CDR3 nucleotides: TGTGCAAGTCGGTCGACTGGACAGGGCCCCTACGAGCAGTACTTC. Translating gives CASRSTGQGPYEQYF.

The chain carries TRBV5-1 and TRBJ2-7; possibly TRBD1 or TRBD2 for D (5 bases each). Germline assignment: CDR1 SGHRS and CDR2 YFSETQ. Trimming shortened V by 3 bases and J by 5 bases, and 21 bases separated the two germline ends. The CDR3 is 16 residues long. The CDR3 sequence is CASSSGTGTLIHEQYF. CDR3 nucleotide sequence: TGCGCCAGCAGCTCCGGGACGGGGACGCTGATCCACGAGCAGTACTTC.

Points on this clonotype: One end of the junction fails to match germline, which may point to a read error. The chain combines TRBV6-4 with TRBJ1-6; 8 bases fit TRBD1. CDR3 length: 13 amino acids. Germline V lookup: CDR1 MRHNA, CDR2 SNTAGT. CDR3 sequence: CASKGQGNLPLHF. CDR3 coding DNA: TGTGCCAGCAAAGGACAGGGCAATTTACCCCTCCACTTT.

The CDR3, as DNA: TGTGCCAGCAGCCCAACACTAGCGGAGAGCTCCTACGAGCAGTACTTC. As protein: CASSPTLAESSYEQYF. The rearrangement joins TRBV5-6 to TRBJ2-7, with TRBD2 matching 8 bases. Per germline, CDR1 SGHDT and CDR2 YYEEEE. The CDR3 has 16 amino acids. The trim removed 4 bases at V and 0 bases at J, leaving 9 bases unmatched.

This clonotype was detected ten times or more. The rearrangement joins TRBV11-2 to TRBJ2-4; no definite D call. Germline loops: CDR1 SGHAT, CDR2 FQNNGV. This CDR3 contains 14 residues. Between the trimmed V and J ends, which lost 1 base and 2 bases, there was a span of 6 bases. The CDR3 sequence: CASSLGGTKNIQYF. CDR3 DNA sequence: TGTGCCAGCAGCTTAGGGGGAACCAAAAACATTCAGTACTTC. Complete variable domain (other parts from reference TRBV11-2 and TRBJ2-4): EAGVAQSPRYKIIEKRQSVAFWCNPISGHATLYWYQQILGQGPKLLIQFQNNGVVDDSQLPKDRFSAERLKGVDSTLKIQPAKLEDSAVYLCASSLGGTKNIQYFGAGTRLSVL.

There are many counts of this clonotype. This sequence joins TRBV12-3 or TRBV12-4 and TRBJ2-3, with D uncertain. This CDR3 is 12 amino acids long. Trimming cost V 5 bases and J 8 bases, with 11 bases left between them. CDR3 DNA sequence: TGTGCCAGCAGTCAACAGTTATCTACGCAGTATTTT. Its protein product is CASSQQLSTQYF.